This T cell receptor beta chain was sequenced for a study of T cell responses to AZD1222 COVID-19 vaccine. The repertoire was sequenced with immunoSEQ multiplex PCR; TCRdb's copy has only in-frame clones and lacks some. The profile shows approximately 190,000 clones, over 80% of them singletons. Trimming took off 3 bases at V and 3 bases at J, with 17 bases between the two ends. Germline lookup yields CDR1 SGHAT and CDR2 FQNNGV. There are 16 residues in the CDR3. The chain links TRBV11-2 to TRBJ1-1, with D possibly matching TRBD1 (6 bases). The clonotype was recovered from an adult in good health. The sample consisted of peripheral blood, taken on day 0 of AZD1222 vaccination. CDR3 DNA sequence: TGTGCCAGCAGCTTGATTTTAGGGGGACGGGACACTGAAGCTTTCTTT. Translated, it gives CASSLILGGRDTEAFF.